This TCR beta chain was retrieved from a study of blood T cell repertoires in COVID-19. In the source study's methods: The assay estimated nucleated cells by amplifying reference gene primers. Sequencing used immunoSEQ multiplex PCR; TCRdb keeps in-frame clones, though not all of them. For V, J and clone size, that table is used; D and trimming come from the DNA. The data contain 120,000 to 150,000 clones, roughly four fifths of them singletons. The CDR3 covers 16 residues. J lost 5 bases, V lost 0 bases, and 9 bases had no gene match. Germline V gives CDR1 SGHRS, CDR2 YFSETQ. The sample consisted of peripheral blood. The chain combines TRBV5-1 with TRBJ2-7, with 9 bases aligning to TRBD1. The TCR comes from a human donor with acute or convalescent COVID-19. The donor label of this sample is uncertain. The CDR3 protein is CASSLEGQGVPNEQYF. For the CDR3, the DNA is TGCGCCAGCAGCTTGGAGGGACAGGGAGTCCCAAACGAGCAGTACTTC.